Below are 32 T cell receptor beta chains sequenced from a single sample in a study of blood T cell repertoires in COVID-19. Sequencing used immunoSEQ multiplex PCR; TCRdb keeps in-frame clones, though not all of them. The sample lists fewer than 350,000 clones, about nine tenths occurring once. The specimen sequenced was PBMCs or T cells enriched from blood (not recorded which). All receptors come from a woman younger than 45 with acute COVID-19.

This clone was seen once. V is TRBV6-4 and J is TRBJ2-1, with 12 bases identical to TRBD2. Germline CDR1 is MRHNA and CDR2 is SNTAGT. This CDR3 has 16 amino acids. V lost 2 bases and J lost 3; bases outside the gene matches: 2. CDR3 in amino acids: CASSDELAGGYNEQFF. The CDR3 DNA reads as TGTGCCAGCAGTGACGAACTAGCGGGGGGCTACAATGAGCAGTTCTTC.

This clone occurred once. The chain couples TRBV11-3 to TRBJ2-1; D uncertain. This CDR3 comprises 16 residues. Germline V lookup: CDR1 SGHNT, CDR2 YENEEA. Trimming removed 5 bases at V and 7 bases at J, with 21 bases between. This CDR3 reads CASSPAAFSQPNEQFF. CDR3 in DNA: TGTGCCAGCAGCCCGGCGGCTTTTAGTCAGCCGAATGAGCAGTTCTTC.

The chain combines TRBV6-5 with TRBJ2-6; D ambiguous. CDR1 is MNHEY and CDR2 is SVGAGI in the germline V gene. This CDR3 spans 13 amino acids. Trimming cost V 7 bases and J 0 bases, with 4 bases left between them. The CDR3 sequence: CASMASGANVLTF. In DNA, the CDR3 is TGTGCCAGCATGGCCTCTGGGGCCAACGTCCTGACTTTC.

The chain links TRBV5-4 to TRBJ2-7; 7 bases line up with TRBD1. V was clipped by 3 bases and J by 2 bases; unmatched bases: 14. CDR3 length equals 17 residues. Per the germline V gene, CDR1 is SGHNT and CDR2 is YYREEE (reference sequence). The CDR3 spells CASSYPGQPKEAYEQYF. The CDR3 bases are TGTGCCAGCAGCTATCCGGGACAGCCAAAGGAGGCCTACGAGCAGTACTTC.

The V gene is TRBV6-6, the J gene TRBJ2-3; 12 bases are a match to TRBD2. J was trimmed by 6 bases and V by 6 bases; bases with no gene match: 7. The CDR3 is made up of 15 amino acids. The V gene's germline CDR1 is MNHNY and CDR2 SVGAGI (reference sequence). CDR3: CASSRLAGEGDTQYF. CDR3 nucleotide sequence: TGTGCCAGCAGCCGACTAGCGGGAGAGGGGGATACGCAGTATTTT.

The chain links TRBV15 to TRBJ2-1, with 11 bases that match TRBD2. The trim removed 8 bases at V and 8 bases at J, leaving 14 bases unmatched. The CDR3 extends over 16 amino acids. Germline-derived CDR1 and CDR2 are LNHNV and YYDKDF (reference sequence). This CDR3 reads CATSQGLAGGLHEQFF. CDR3 coding DNA: TGTGCCACCTCTCAAGGGCTAGCGGGAGGCCTGCATGAGCAGTTCTTC.

The gene calls are TRBV7-3 and TRBJ2-1; 7 bases are shared with TRBD2. CDR3 size: 16 residues. The germline V gene encodes CDR1 SGHTA and CDR2 FQGTGA. The ends lost 1 base at V and 7 bases at J; junction bases unmatched: 10. The CDR3 region is CASSLIHSGGGNEQFF. The CDR3 region has the DNA TGTGCCAGCAGCTTAATTCACTCCGGGGGAGGGAATGAGCAGTTCTTC.

This clone was found a few times. The rearrangement uses TRBV4-1 and TRBJ2-5, with 7 bases aligning to TRBD1. J gave up 2 bases and V 6 bases, and 9 bases lay outside the gene matches. The CDR3 is 15 residues long. Per germline, CDR1 MGHRA and CDR2 YSYEKL. The CDR3 loop reads CASSHPGQKQETQYF. The DNA of the CDR3 is TGCGCCAGCAGTCACCCGGGACAGAAACAAGAGACCCAGTACTTC.

This clone was recorded a few times. V gene TRBV5-4 combines with J gene TRBJ1-2, with D perhaps matching TRBD1 (5 bases). V was cut by 1 base and J by 5 bases, with 6 bases left in between. CDR3 length: 12 amino acids. Germline-derived CDR1 and CDR2 are SGHNT and YYREEE (reference sequence). CDR3 nucleotide sequence: TGTGCCAGCAGCTTGTCAGGGTATGGCTACACCTTC. It is translated as CASSLSGYGYTF.

V and J are TRBV29-1 and TRBJ2-3; tentatively, D is TRBD1 (6 bases). The ends were cut back, 4 bases at V and 5 bases at J, with 10 bases in the middle. Germline assignment: CDR1 SQVTM and CDR2 ANQGSEA. CDR3 size: 12 residues. The CDR3 here is CSVAQQGDTQYF. CDR3 sequence (DNA): TGCAGCGTTGCGCAACAGGGAGATACGCAGTATTTT.

The chain recombines TRBV28 with TRBJ1-5, with D perhaps matching TRBD1 (6 bases). From germline, CDR1 is MDHEN and CDR2 SYDVKM. The V end lost 3 bases, the J end lost 7 bases, and 10 bases lay between the germline ends. This CDR3 has 13 amino acids. Here the CDR3 reads CASSFYRAQPQHF. For the CDR3, the DNA is TGTGCCAGCAGTTTCTACAGGGCCCAGCCCCAGCATTTT.

The chain is built from TRBV27 and TRBJ2-3; perhaps TRBD1 as D (6 bases). Trimming cost V 4 bases and J 0 bases, with 14 bases left between them. The CDR3 contains 16 residues. The germline V gene has CDR1 MNHEY and CDR2 SMNVEV (reference sequence). For the CDR3, the DNA is TGTGCCAGCAGTTCAAACAGGGTTTATAGCACAGATACGCAGTATTTT. Protein: CASSSNRVYSTDTQYF.

The chain uses TRBV27 and TRBJ2-1; D might be TRBD2 (6 bases). The CDR3 totals 16 residues. V lost 5 bases and J 0 bases, leaving 14 bases between the germline ends. Germline V gene lookup returns CDR1 MNHEY and CDR2 SMNVEV (reference sequence). The CDR3 is CASSVLARTSYNEQFF. For the CDR3, the DNA is TGTGCCAGCAGTGTTCTAGCGAGAACCTCCTACAATGAGCAGTTCTTC.

The chain couples TRBV11-3 to TRBJ2-2; 8 positions match TRBD2. Losses at the gene ends were 3 bases for V and 1 base for J; bases not matched to a gene: 1. This CDR3 comprises 15 residues. Germline V gene lookup returns CDR1 SGHNT and CDR2 YENEEA. CDR3 sequence (DNA): TGTGCCAGCAGCTTTAGCGGGGAGAACACCGGGGAGCTGTTTTTT. Translating it yields CASSFSGENTGELFF.

The J gene is TRBJ2-7, the V gene TRBV27, with D tentatively TRBD1 (6 bases). With 5 bases removed from V and 2 bases from J, the gap between germline ends came to 13 bases. CDR1 and CDR2 (germline): MNHEY, SMNVEV (reference sequence). The CDR3 runs 14 residues. CDR3 in DNA: TGTGCCAGCAGTCTTCGGGACACAGCCTACGAGCAGTACTTC. Translating gives CASSLRDTAYEQYF.

This chain connects TRBV7-8 to TRBJ2-1; 14 bases match TRBD2. V was clipped by 5 bases and J by 4 bases; unmatched bases: 13. The CDR3 consists of 19 residues. Looked up from germline, CDR1 is SGHVS and CDR2 is FQNEAQ. The CDR3 region is CASSEPGLAGVKTYNEQFF. The CDR3 nucleotides read TGTGCCAGCAGCGAACCGGGACTAGCGGGAGTGAAAACTTACAATGAGCAGTTCTTC.

The chain uses TRBV11-3 and TRBJ2-1; D is undetermined. Trimming took off 1 base at V and 0 bases at J, with 7 bases between the two ends. Germline lookup yields CDR1 SGHNT and CDR2 YENEEA. The length of the CDR3 is 15 residues. This CDR3 reads CASSLVASSYNEQFF. The CDR3 DNA follows: TGTGCCAGCAGCTTAGTTGCTAGCTCCTACAATGAGCAGTTCTTC. The whole variable domain, filled in from reference TRBV11-3 and TRBJ2-1, reads EAGVVQSPRYKIIEKKQPVAFWCNPISGHNTLYWYLQNLGQGPELLIRYENEEAVDDSQLPKDRFSAERLKGVDSTLKIQPAELGDSAVYLCASSLVASSYNEQFFGPGTRLTVL.

The V and J genes are TRBV30 and TRBJ2-2; possibly TRBD1 for D (5 bases). V lost 0 bases, J lost 4 bases, and 12 bases lay in between. CDR3 length: 15 residues. The germline V gene has CDR1 GTSNPN and CDR2 SVGIG (reference sequence). The CDR3 coding sequence is TGTGCCTGGAGTGTGGCGAGACAGTTCACCGGGGAGCTGTTTTTT. Amino acid sequence: CAWSVARQFTGELFF.

This chain joins TRBV6-1 and TRBJ1-5; D gene ambiguous. CDR3 length: 14 amino acids. The germline V and J ends were trimmed by 2 bases and 5 bases, with 10 bases remaining between them. Germline V lookup: CDR1 MNHNS, CDR2 SASEGT. CDR3: CASSEMGRHQPQHF. The DNA of the CDR3 is TGTGCCAGCAGTGAAATGGGGAGGCATCAGCCCCAGCATTTT.

This chain uses TRBV7-8 with TRBJ1-1; a possible D gene is TRBD1 (6 bases). CDR3 length: 12 amino acids. V was shortened by 4 bases and J by 6 bases, with 9 bases between the two germline ends. Germline values: CDR1 SGHVS, CDR2 FQNEAQ. The CDR3 is CASSSRGSEAFF. CDR3 DNA sequence: TGTGCCAGCAGCTCCAGGGGTTCTGAAGCTTTCTTT.

CDR3 DNA sequence: TGTGCCTGGAATGATGGGACAGCCGGCCCTGAAGCTTTCTTT. Residues: CAWNDGTAGPEAFF. The V call is TRBV30, the J call TRBJ1-1, with TRBD1 matching over 7 bases. Germline lookup yields CDR1 GTSNPN and CDR2 SVGIG (reference sequence). The ends lost 4 bases at V and 6 bases at J; junction bases unmatched: 11. The CDR3 spans 14 residues.

This clone was found once. This rearrangement joins TRBV11-2 to TRBJ1-2, with D hard to call. The CDR3 is made up of 11 amino acids. V gave up 6 bases and J gave up 4 bases, with 6 bases separating them. Germline CDR1 and CDR2: SGHAT and FQNNGV. DNA for the CDR3: TGTGCCAGCAGTCCTGTCTATGGCTACACCTTC. Its translation is CASSPVYGYTF.

The chain uses TRBV30 and TRBJ2-7; TRBD1 agrees at 11 bases. J lost 6 bases, V lost 5 bases, and 6 bases had no gene match. CDR3 length: 13 residues. Germline CDR1 GTSNPN, CDR2 SVGIG (reference sequence). As DNA, the CDR3 is TGTGCCTGGTGCGGACAGGGGGCGTGCGAGCAGTACTTC. Translated, it gives CAWCGQGACEQYF.

The CDR3 here is CASSPPLTGELFF. The DNA for the CDR3 is TGCGCCAGCAGCCCCCCTCTGACCGGGGAGCTGTTTTTT. The V gene is TRBV4-1, the J gene TRBJ2-2; D unclear. The germline V and J ends were trimmed by 4 bases and 5 bases, with 8 bases remaining between them. There are 13 residues in the CDR3. The germline V gene has CDR1 MGHRA and CDR2 YSYEKL.

This rearrangement joins TRBV27 to TRBJ1-2, with TRBD1 matching 9 bases. V lost 5 bases to trimming and J lost 2 bases; unmatched junction nucleotides: 9. This CDR3 is built from 16 residues. Germline loops: CDR1 MNHEY, CDR2 SMNVEV (reference sequence). The CDR3 region has the DNA TGTGCCAGCAGTCCGATCTACAGGGGGCGAAACTATGGCTACACCTTC. Protein: CASSPIYRGRNYGYTF.

The chain couples TRBV5-1 to TRBJ2-7; 8 bases are shared with TRBD2. CDR3 length: 16 amino acids. The germline gives CDR1 SGHRS, CDR2 YFSETQ. V shed 1 base and J 2 bases; nucleotides not matched to a gene: 8. DNA for the CDR3: TGCGCCAGCAGCTTGAGCGGGAGAGGGCAACCCTACGAGCAGTACTTC. Translation: CASSLSGRGQPYEQYF.

The J gene is TRBJ2-3, the V gene TRBV12-5; TRBD2 matches 9 bases. There are 15 residues in the CDR3. V shed 6 bases and J 0 bases; nucleotides not matched to a gene: 4. CDR1 and CDR2 from the germline V gene are LGHNT and FRNRAP. The CDR3 reads CASGRGGGSTDTQYF. The CDR3 DNA is TGTGCTAGTGGCCGCGGGGGGGGAAGCACAGATACGCAGTATTTT.

This sequence joins TRBV18 and TRBJ1-5, with TRBD1 matching 7 bases. Germline loops: CDR1 KGHSH, CDR2 LQKENI. J lost 6 bases, V lost 1 base, and 6 bases had no gene match. This CDR3 region has 15 residues. CDR3 in amino acids: CASSPLPTGLQPQHF. The CDR3 DNA is TGTGCCAGCTCACCACTCCCGACAGGGCTTCAGCCCCAGCATTTT.

This chain connects TRBV6-2 or TRBV6-3 to TRBJ2-7, with 7 bases aligning to TRBD1. CDR1 is MNHEY and CDR2 is SVGEGT in the germline V gene. V lost 5 bases, J lost 1 base, and 5 bases stayed unmatched. The CDR3 runs 14 residues. DNA for the CDR3: TGTGCCAGCAGTAGGGGACAGCCGTCCTACGAGCAGTACTTC. Translating it yields CASSRGQPSYEQYF.

The chain recombines TRBV28 with TRBJ2-3, with TRBD1 matching 7 bases. Germline CDR1 is MDHEN and CDR2 is SYDVKM. CDR3 length: 13 residues. Trimming took 10 bases from V and 2 from J; bases not matched to a gene: 6. The CDR3 region has the DNA TGTGCCATCCGGGACAGACCCACAGATACGCAGTATTTT. This sequence encodes CAIRDRPTDTQYF.

The gene calls are TRBV5-1 and TRBJ2-1; TRBD2 matches at 10 bases. The CDR3 consists of 15 residues. The germline V gene encodes CDR1 SGHRS and CDR2 YFSETQ. V trimming: 4 bases; J trimming: 6 bases; junction bases outside the gene matches: 7. The CDR3 sequence is CASSPLTSGSNEQFF. The DNA of the CDR3 is TGCGCCAGCAGCCCGCTGACTAGCGGGTCCAATGAGCAGTTCTTC.

In its sample, this clone was seen a few times. Here the CDR3 reads CASSSGHLYEQYF. Here the CDR3 DNA reads TGTGCCAGCAGTAGTGGCCATCTCTACGAGCAGTACTTC. The V call is TRBV28, the J call TRBJ2-7, with D unresolved. This CDR3 has 13 amino acids. Germline-derived CDR1 and CDR2 are MDHEN and SYDVKM. V lost 5 bases to trimming and J lost 3 bases, with 11 bases between them. Together with reference TRBV28 and TRBJ2-7, the CDR3 gives the full variable domain: DVKVTQSSRYLVKRTGEKVFLECVQDMDHENMFWYRQDPGLGLRLIYFSYDVKMKEKGDIPEGYSVSREKKERFSLILESASTNQTSMYLCASSSGHLYEQYFGPGTRLTVT.